This T cell receptor beta chain was recovered during a study of shared clonotypes between healthy human individuals. About this clone: The same CDR3 also results from other DNA sequences found in this sample.

As defined, naive CD8 cells were CD45RO-negative and positively selected for CCR7, with terminally differentiated effector memory CD45RA+ cells excluded. TCRdb keeps only in-frame clones here, not all; method: immunoSEQ multiplex PCR. This sample has roughly 650,000 clones, with approximately 96% found just once. Deletions cut 6 bases from V and 0 bases from J, with 3 bases between. Germline CDR1 reads MNHEY; CDR2 reads SMNVEV (reference sequence). The CDR3 covers 13 residues. Material: naive CD8+ T cells sorted from blood. This clonotype was obtained from a woman in her 30s in good health. The chain recombines TRBV27 with TRBJ2-6, with D hard to call. The CDR3 spells CASSLSGANVLTF. CDR3 bases: TGTGCCAGCAGCCTCTCTGGGGCCAACGTCCTGACTTTC. Full variable domain (missing parts from reference TRBV27 and TRBJ2-6): EAQVTQNPRYLITVTGKKLTVTCSQNMNHEYMSWYRQDPGLGLRQIYYSMNVEVTDKGDVPEGYKVSRKEKRNFPLILESPSPNQTSLYFCASSLSGANVLTFGAGSRLTVL.